One and the same sample provided the 29 T cell receptor beta chains below, sequenced in a study of T cell responses to AZD1222 COVID-19 vaccine (dated by TCRdb to the early 2020s). The sample's time point label is to be understood as: baseline before first vaccination. The library was produced with the immunoSEQ multiplex PCR assay. The table comes from immuneACCESS by way of TCRdb, which keeps in-frame sequences with V and J called. Part of the clones is missing from these tables; in studies checked, under half for an unresolved V gene and the rest for unknown reasons. Present in this sample are more than 110,000 clones, around 90% of which were seen just once. The ten largest clones capture less than 7% of the sample. Source: peripheral blood, taken on day 0 of AZD1222 vaccination. The receptors here all came from an adult in good health.

The V gene is TRBV7-9, the J gene TRBJ2-3; D might be TRBD2 (5 bases). This CDR3 is 16 amino acids long. V gave up 1 base and J gave up 0 bases, with 11 bases separating them. Germline-derived CDR1 and CDR2 are SEHNR and FQNEAQ (reference sequence). The CDR3: CASSLGPSRSTDTQYF. The CDR3 DNA follows: TGTGCCAGCAGCTTAGGGCCTAGCCGTAGCACAGATACGCAGTATTTT.

The CDR3 DNA reads TGTGCCTGGAGAGCAGCACTCCAGCGGAACACTGAAGCTTTCTTT. It yields the protein CAWRAALQRNTEAFF. The chain joins TRBV30 to TRBJ1-1, with unresolved D. The V and J ends lost 3 bases and 1 base respectively, with 15 bases between them. The CDR3 consists of 15 residues. Per germline, CDR1 GTSNPN and CDR2 SVGIG (reference sequence).

V and J are TRBV7-3 and TRBJ2-3; a weak D match, TRBD1 (6 bases). V dropped 8 bases and J dropped 0 bases, with 15 bases sitting between them. The CDR3 consists of 15 residues. The germline V gene encodes CDR1 SGHTA and CDR2 FQGTGA. The CDR3 nucleotides are TGTGCCAGCGCCTTGGGGGACACCAGCACAGATACGCAGTATTTT. Translating gives CASALGDTSTDTQYF.

The chain carries TRBV29-1 and TRBJ1-3; D gene uncertain. Germline V gene lookup returns CDR1 SQVTM and CDR2 ANQGSEA. The CDR3 is made up of 13 amino acids. V lost 1 base and J lost 7, with 11 bases in between. The CDR3 DNA reads as TGCAGCGTTGAAGTGAGCGTGGGGAACACCATATATTTT. Its translation is CSVEVSVGNTIYF.

J is TRBJ1-6 and V is TRBV5-4; a weak D match, TRBD1 (5 bases). Per germline, CDR1 SGHNT and CDR2 YYREEE (reference sequence). CDR3 length equals 17 residues. V was pared by 4 bases and J by 7 bases, with 21 bases between. The DNA for the CDR3 is TGTGCCAGCAGCAAAGGTGGCAACAGGCTTCCCAATTCACCCCTCCACTTT. It is translated as CASSKGGNRLPNSPLHF.

The chain carries TRBV28 and TRBJ2-7; D unresolved. CDR3 length: 14 amino acids. Trimming removed 3 bases from V and 2 bases from J, with 11 bases in between. The V gene's germline CDR1 is MDHEN and CDR2 SYDVKM. The CDR3 loop reads CASSFSDTTYEQYF. CDR3 nucleotide sequence: TGTGCCAGCAGTTTTTCCGATACAACCTACGAGCAGTACTTC.

CDR3 DNA sequence: TGTGCCAGTAGTACTGCAGAAGGGGGCTGGAATCAGCCCCAGCATTTT. Translation: CASSTAEGGWNQPQHF. This chain uses TRBV19 with TRBJ1-5; 7 nucleotides agree with TRBD1. J gave up 4 bases and V 4 bases, and 10 bases lay outside the gene matches. CDR3 length equals 16 residues. Germline V gives CDR1 LNHDA, CDR2 SQIVND (reference sequence). The variable domain in full, with the rest retrieved from reference TRBV19 and TRBJ1-5, is DGGITQSPKYLFRKEGQNVTLSCEQNLNHDAMYWYRQDPGQGLRLIYYSQIVNDFQKGDIAEGYSVSREKKESFPLTVTSAQKNPTAFYLCASSTAEGGWNQPQHFGDGTRLSIL.

This rearrangement joins TRBV9 to TRBJ2-3, with TRBD2 matching 10 bases. This CDR3 is built from 18 residues. J gave up 1 base and V 0 bases, and 8 bases lay outside the gene matches. Germline CDR1 reads SGDLS; CDR2 reads YYNGEE. This CDR3 is CASSVGVLAGVGTDTQYF. The CDR3, as DNA: TGTGCCAGCAGCGTAGGGGTCCTAGCGGGAGTTGGCACAGATACGCAGTATTTT.

This clone appeared a single time. The V call is TRBV24-1, the J call TRBJ1-1; no firm D call. V lost 1 base to trimming and J lost 3 bases, with 5 bases between them. This CDR3 is 13 amino acids long. Germline V gives CDR1 KGHDR, CDR2 SFDVKD. CDR3 in amino acids: CATSDLPDTEAFF. For the CDR3, the DNA is TGTGCCACCAGTGATTTACCGGACACTGAAGCTTTCTTT.

The chain uses TRBV5-5 and TRBJ2-7; 7 nucleotides line up with TRBD1. CDR1 and CDR2 (germline): SGHKS, YYEKEE (reference sequence). The CDR3 totals 13 residues. J was trimmed by 4 bases and V by 3 bases; bases with no gene match: 4. In DNA, the CDR3 is TGTGCCAGCAGCTACGAACAGGGGTACGAGCAGTACTTC. Translated: CASSYEQGYEQYF.

In its sample, this clone was seen once. V is TRBV28 and J is TRBJ2-5; 8 bases agree with TRBD2. The CDR3 runs 18 residues. Germline values: CDR1 MDHEN, CDR2 SYDVKM. V was clipped by 3 bases and J by 2 bases; unmatched bases: 14. The CDR3, as DNA: TGTGCCAGCAGTTTTCCCCAGCAGCGGGAGCTGGGGCAAGAGACCCAGTACTTC. Encoded protein: CASSFPQQRELGQETQYF.

This clone was picked up one time. This chain connects TRBV3-1 (or the pseudogene TRBV3-2) to TRBJ1-1, with D uncertain. The CDR3 is 14 residues long. V was cut by 0 bases and J by 7 bases, with 12 bases left in between. From germline, CDR1 is LGHDT and CDR2 YNNKEL (reference sequence). CDR3 loop: CASSQDLGLLEAFF. CDR3 DNA: TGTGCCAGCAGCCAAGATCTAGGGCTACTTGAAGCTTTCTTT.

CDR3 sequence: CASSLGGPGNTIYF. In DNA form, the CDR3 reads TGCGCCAGCAGCTTGGGCGGCCCGGGAAACACCATATATTTT. The rearrangement links TRBV5-1 to TRBJ1-3; D not resolved. Trimming cost V 0 bases and J 4 bases, with 8 bases left between them. Looked up from germline, CDR1 is SGHRS and CDR2 is YFSETQ. The CDR3 covers 14 residues.

The gene calls are TRBV28 and TRBJ2-2; tentative D call: TRBD2 (5 bases). The CDR3 loop spans 14 amino acids. From germline, CDR1 is MDHEN and CDR2 SYDVKM. Trimming stripped 7 bases from V and 7 bases from J, with 16 bases between. The CDR3 sequence is CASTLTTFGGELFF. For the CDR3, the DNA is TGTGCCAGCACCTTGACTACGTTTGGCGGGGAGCTGTTTTTT.

The rearrangement joins TRBV20-1 to TRBJ2-2; a weak D match, TRBD2 (5 bases). Germline lookup yields CDR1 DFQATT and CDR2 SNEGSKA (reference sequence). This CDR3 is built from 12 residues. The V end lost 3 bases, the J end lost 7 bases, and 9 bases lay between the germline ends. CDR3 region: CSASAGIGELFF. DNA of the CDR3: TGCAGTGCTAGTGCGGGTATCGGGGAGCTGTTTTTT.

V and J are TRBV7-2 and TRBJ2-7, with D uncertain. V gave up 5 bases and J gave up 5 bases, with 25 bases separating them. Germline V gives CDR1 SGHTA, CDR2 FQGNSA. This CDR3 spans 17 amino acids. As DNA, the CDR3 is TGTGCCAGCAGCCCAAATTCTTTTAGGACCCCGCCCGACGAGCAGTACTTC. Its translation: CASSPNSFRTPPDEQYF.

This clone appeared a single time. The chain employs TRBV11-3 and TRBJ2-7, with unresolved D. Germline CDR1 reads SGHNT; CDR2 reads YENEEA. CDR3 length equals 13 residues. V lost 0 bases, J lost 2 bases, and 5 bases lay in between. The CDR3 nucleotides read TGTGCCAGCAGCTTAGAACCCCCCTACGAGCAGTACTTC. Amino acids: CASSLEPPYEQYF.

This chain joins TRBV3-1 (or the pseudogene TRBV3-2) and TRBJ1-6; D ambiguous. The germline gives CDR1 LGHDT, CDR2 YNNKEL (reference sequence). Trimming took 4 bases from V and 8 from J, leaving 9 bases between them. This CDR3 region has 13 residues. The CDR3 region is CASSRHLDSPLHF. In DNA, the CDR3 is TGTGCCAGCAGCCGGCATTTGGATTCACCCCTCCACTTT.

The genes are TRBV6-2 or TRBV6-3 and TRBJ1-6, with D maybe TRBD1 (5 bases). CDR1 is MNHEY and CDR2 is SVGEGT in the germline V gene. V was pared by 5 bases and J by 0 bases, with 14 bases between. The CDR3 contains 17 residues. The CDR3 DNA follows: TGTGCCAGCAGTACGTGGGACCTGAGCTCCTATAATTCACCCCTCCACTTT. Its protein product is CASSTWDLSSYNSPLHF.

This chain joins TRBV29-1 and TRBJ1-6, with 8 bases aligning to TRBD1. The germline gives CDR1 SQVTM, CDR2 ANQGSEA. V lost 4 bases, J lost 5 bases, and 1 base stayed unmatched. The CDR3 has 13 amino acids. CDR3 nucleotides: TGCAGCGTTGCGACAGGGGATAATTCACCCCTCCACTTT. Protein product: CSVATGDNSPLHF.

This clone was recorded only once. The rearrangement joins TRBV3-1 (or the pseudogene TRBV3-2) to TRBJ2-5; TRBD2 matches 8 bases. This CDR3 is 13 amino acids long. The germline V gene encodes CDR1 LGHDT and CDR2 YNNKEL (reference sequence). The junction had 2 bases not matched to a gene; V was cut back by 4 bases and J by 4 bases. The chain's CDR3 is CASSLLAGETQYF. The CDR3 bases are TGTGCCAGCAGCCTCCTAGCGGGAGAGACCCAGTACTTC.

V usage is TRBV7-2 and J usage is TRBJ1-1; 7 bases are a match to TRBD1. The CDR3 consists of 14 residues. After removal of 0 bases from V and 8 bases from J, the junction contained 6 bases not matched to a gene. Per germline, CDR1 SGHTA and CDR2 FQGNSA. DNA of the CDR3: TGTGCCAGCAGCTTAGCAGGCAGGGGGACCGAAGCTTTCTTT. It translates to CASSLAGRGTEAFF.

The chain is built from TRBV30 and TRBJ2-7, with 11 bases lining up with TRBD1. Trimming removed 0 bases from V and 0 bases from J; junction bases left unmatched: 4. CDR1 is GTSNPN, CDR2 SVGIG, per germline (reference sequence). The CDR3 loop spans 16 amino acids. Here the CDR3 reads CAWSVGTGGYSYEQYF. CDR3 sequence (DNA): TGTGCCTGGAGTGTGGGGACAGGGGGTTACTCCTACGAGCAGTACTTC.

The CDR3 sequence is CASSPESGVGETQYF. CDR3 DNA: TGCGCCAGCAGCCCGGAATCGGGGGTTGGGGAGACCCAGTACTTC. The chain recombines TRBV4-3 with TRBJ2-5; maybe TRBD2 (6 bases). CDR1 and CDR2 from the germline V gene are LGHNA and YSLEER. V shed 4 bases and J shed 5 bases, with 17 bases lying between them. The CDR3 has 15 amino acids.

The rearrangement uses TRBV29-1 and TRBJ2-5; 10 bases align to TRBD2. After removal of 0 bases from V and 4 bases from J, the junction contained 5 bases not matched to a gene. CDR3 length: 15 amino acids. The germline V gene has CDR1 SQVTM and CDR2 ANQGSEA. The CDR3 sequence is CSVEEWTSGLETQYF. The CDR3 DNA is TGCAGCGTTGAAGAATGGACTAGCGGACTAGAGACCCAGTACTTC.

The gene calls are TRBV7-2 and TRBJ1-3; D unclear. Germline CDR1 and CDR2: SGHTA and FQGNSA. Deletions cut 5 bases from V and 4 bases from J, with 12 bases between. The CDR3 sequence is 14 residues long. CDR3 DNA sequence: TGTGCCAGCAGCCGCCCAGGTCTGGGAAACACCATATATTTT. Residues: CASSRPGLGNTIYF.

The chain combines TRBV5-1 with TRBJ2-3, with 11 positions matching TRBD2. The CDR3 sequence is 17 residues long. CDR1 is SGHRS, CDR2 YFSETQ, per germline. J lost 0 bases, V lost 2 bases, and 5 bases had no gene match. CDR3 coding DNA: TGCGCCAGCAGCTTCGGACTAGCGGGCGCTAGCACAGATACGCAGTATTTT. Translated: CASSFGLAGASTDTQYF.

The rearrangement links TRBV13 to TRBJ2-3, with no clear D. The germline CDR1 and CDR2 sequences are PRHDT and FYEKMQ (reference sequence). The V end lost 5 bases, the J end lost 1 base, and 7 bases lay between the germline ends. The CDR3 contains 13 residues. Here the CDR3 DNA reads TGTGCCAGCAGCCCCTGGGGCACAGATACGCAGTATTTT. Translating gives CASSPWGTDTQYF.

The rearrangement uses TRBV27 and TRBJ1-5; D remains ambiguous. Germline V CDR1 and CDR2: MNHEY, SMNVEV (reference sequence). This CDR3 comprises 17 residues. The germline V and J ends were trimmed by 2 bases and 0 bases, with 14 bases remaining between them. DNA of the CDR3: TGTGCCAGCAGTTTAGCTCCCCCGAATTATAGCAATCAGCCCCAGCATTTT. This sequence encodes CASSLAPPNYSNQPQHF.